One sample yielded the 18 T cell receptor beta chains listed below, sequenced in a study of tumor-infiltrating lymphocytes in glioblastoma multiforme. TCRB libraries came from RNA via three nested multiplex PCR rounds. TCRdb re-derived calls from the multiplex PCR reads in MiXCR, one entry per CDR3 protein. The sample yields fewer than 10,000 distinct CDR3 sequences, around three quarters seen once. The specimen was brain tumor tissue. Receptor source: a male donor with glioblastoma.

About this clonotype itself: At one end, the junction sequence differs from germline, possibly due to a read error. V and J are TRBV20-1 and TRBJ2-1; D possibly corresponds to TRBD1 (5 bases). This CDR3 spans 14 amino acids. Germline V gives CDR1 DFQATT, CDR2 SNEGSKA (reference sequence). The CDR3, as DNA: TGCAGTGTCAGAGATGAGGCAGGGCTGTATGAACAGTTCTTC. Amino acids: CSVRDEAGLYEQFF.

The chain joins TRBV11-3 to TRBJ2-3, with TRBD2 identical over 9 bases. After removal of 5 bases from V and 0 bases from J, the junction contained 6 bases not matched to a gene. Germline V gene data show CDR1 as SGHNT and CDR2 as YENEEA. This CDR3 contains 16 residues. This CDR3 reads CASSRASGISTDTQYF. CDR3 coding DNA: TGTGCCAGCAGCCGTGCTAGCGGGATAAGCACAGATACGCAGTATTTT. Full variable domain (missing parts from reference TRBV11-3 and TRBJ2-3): EAGVVQSPRYKIIEKKQPVAFWCNPISGHNTLYWYLQNLGQGPELLIRYENEEAVDDSQLPKDRFSAERLKGVDSTLKIQPAELGDSAVYLCASSRASGISTDTQYFGPGTRLTVL.

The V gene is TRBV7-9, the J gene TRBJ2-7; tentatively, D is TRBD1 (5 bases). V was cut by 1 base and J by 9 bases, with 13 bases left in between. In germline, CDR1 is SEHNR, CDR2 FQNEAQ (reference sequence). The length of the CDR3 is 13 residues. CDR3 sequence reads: CASSLVGREGQYF. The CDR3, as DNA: TGTGCCAGCAGCTTAGTCGGCAGGGAAGGGCAGTACTTC. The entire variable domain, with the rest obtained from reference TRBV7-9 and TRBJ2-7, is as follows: DTGVSQNPRHKITKRGQNVTFRCDPISEHNRLYWYRQTLGQGPEFLTYFQNEAQLEKSRLLSDRFSAERPKGSFSTLEIQRTEQGDSAMYLCASSLVGREGQYFGPGTRLTVT.

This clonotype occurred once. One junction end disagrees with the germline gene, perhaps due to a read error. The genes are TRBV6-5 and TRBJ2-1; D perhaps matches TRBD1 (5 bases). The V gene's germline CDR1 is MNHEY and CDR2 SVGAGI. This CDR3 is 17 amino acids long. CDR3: CASRTDRQYRAYNEEFF. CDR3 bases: TGTGCCAGCAGAACTGACAGACAATACCGGGCGTACAATGAGGAGTTCTTC.

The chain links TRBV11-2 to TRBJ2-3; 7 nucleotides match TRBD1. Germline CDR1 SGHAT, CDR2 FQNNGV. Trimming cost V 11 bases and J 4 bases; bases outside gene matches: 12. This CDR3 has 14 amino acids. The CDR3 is CAGNLQGMADTQYF. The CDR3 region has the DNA TGTGCCGGAAACTTACAGGGGATGGCAGATACGCAGTATTTT.

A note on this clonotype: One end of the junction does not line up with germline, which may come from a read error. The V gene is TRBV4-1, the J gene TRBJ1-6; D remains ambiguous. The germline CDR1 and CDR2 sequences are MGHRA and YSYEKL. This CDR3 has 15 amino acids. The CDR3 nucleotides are TGCGCCTGCCAAAACCTGGCATCTGGGGTTCCACCCCTTCACTTT. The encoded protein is CACQNLASGVPPLHF.

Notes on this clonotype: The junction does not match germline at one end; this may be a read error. The CDR3 sequence is CASTLVVGLHETQYF. For the CDR3, the DNA is TGTGCCAGCACCTTAGTAGTGGGCTTGCATGAGACCCAATACTTC. The gene calls are TRBV11-2 and TRBJ2-5; D call uncertain. The CDR3 loop spans 15 amino acids. Germline-derived CDR1 and CDR2 are SGHAT and FQNNGV.

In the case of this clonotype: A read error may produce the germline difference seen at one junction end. The DNA of the CDR3 is TGCAATGCTAGAGATCGGACCCACTACAATGAGCAGTTCTTC. As protein: CNARDRTHYNEQFF. The rearrangement joins TRBV20-1 to TRBJ2-1; D remains ambiguous. The CDR3 contains 14 residues. The V gene's germline CDR1 is DFQATT and CDR2 SNEGSKA (reference sequence).

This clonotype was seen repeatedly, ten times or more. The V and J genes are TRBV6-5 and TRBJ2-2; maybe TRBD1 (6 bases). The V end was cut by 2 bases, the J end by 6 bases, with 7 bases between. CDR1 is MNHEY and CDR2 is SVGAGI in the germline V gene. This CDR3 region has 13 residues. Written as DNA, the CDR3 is TGTGCCAGCAGTTACAAGGGGGCCGGGGAGCTGTTTTTT. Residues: CASSYKGAGELFF.

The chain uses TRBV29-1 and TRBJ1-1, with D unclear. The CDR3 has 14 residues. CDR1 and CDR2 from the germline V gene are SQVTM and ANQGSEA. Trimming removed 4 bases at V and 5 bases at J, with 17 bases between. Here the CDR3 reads CSVALQTKRTEAFF. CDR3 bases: TGCAGCGTTGCCCTTCAGACAAAGAGGACTGAAGCTTTCTTT.

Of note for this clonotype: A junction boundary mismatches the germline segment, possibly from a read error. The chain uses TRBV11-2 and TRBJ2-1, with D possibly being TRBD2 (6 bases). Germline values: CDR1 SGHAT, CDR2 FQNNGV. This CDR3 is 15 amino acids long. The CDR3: CAGSYGSSVLNEQFF. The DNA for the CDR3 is TGTGCCGGCAGCTATGGGTCTAGCGTGTTAAATGAGCAGTTCTTC.

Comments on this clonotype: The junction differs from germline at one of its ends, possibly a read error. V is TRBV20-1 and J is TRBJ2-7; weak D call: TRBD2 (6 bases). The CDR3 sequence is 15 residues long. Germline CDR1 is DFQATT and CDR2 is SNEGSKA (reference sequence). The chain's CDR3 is CIARQGTSEGYEQHF. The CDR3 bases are TGCATTGCTAGACAAGGGACTTCGGAGGGTTACGAGCAGCACTTC.

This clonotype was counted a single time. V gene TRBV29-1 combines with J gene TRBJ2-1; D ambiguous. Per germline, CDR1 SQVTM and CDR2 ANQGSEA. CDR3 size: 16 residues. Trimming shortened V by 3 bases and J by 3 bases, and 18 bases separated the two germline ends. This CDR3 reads CSVESGFGPSYNEQFF. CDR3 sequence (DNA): TGCAGCGTTGAGTCAGGTTTTGGGCCCAGCTACAATGAGCAGTTCTTC.

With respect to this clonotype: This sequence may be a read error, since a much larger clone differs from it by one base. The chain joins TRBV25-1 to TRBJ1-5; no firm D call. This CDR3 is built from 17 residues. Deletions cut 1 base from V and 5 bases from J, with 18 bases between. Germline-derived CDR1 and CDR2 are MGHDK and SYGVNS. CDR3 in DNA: TGTGCCAGCAGTGAATCGCGATGGGGAGAGTTGTATCAGCCCCAGCATTTT. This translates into CASSESRWGELYQPQHF.

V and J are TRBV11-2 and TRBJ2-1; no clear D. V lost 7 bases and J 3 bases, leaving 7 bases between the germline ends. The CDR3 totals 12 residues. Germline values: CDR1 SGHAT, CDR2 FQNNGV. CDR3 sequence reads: CASNSNYNEQFF. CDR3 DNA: TGTGCCAGCAATTCCAACTACAATGAGCAGTTCTTC.

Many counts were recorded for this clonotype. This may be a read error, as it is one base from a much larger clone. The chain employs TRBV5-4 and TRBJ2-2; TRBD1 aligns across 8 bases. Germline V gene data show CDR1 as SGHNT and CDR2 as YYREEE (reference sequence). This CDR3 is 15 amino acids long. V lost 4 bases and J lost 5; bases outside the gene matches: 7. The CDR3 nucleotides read TGTGCCAGCAGCACAGACAGGGGAAGAACCGGGGAGCTGTTTTTT. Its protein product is CASSTDRGRTGELFF.

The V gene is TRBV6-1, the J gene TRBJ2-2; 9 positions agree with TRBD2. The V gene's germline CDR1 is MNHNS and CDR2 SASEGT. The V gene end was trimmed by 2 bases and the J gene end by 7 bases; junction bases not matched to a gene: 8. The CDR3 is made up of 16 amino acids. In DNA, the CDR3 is TGTGCCAGCAGTGAAAGAGCTAGCGGGATGGACGGGGAGCTGTTTTTT. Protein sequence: CASSERASGMDGELFF.

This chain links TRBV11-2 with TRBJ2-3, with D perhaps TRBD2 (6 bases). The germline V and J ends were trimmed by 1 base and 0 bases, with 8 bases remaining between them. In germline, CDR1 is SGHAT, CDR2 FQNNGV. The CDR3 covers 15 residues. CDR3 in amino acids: CASSLGAGSTDTQYF. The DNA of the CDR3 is TGTGCCAGCAGCTTAGGGGCGGGGAGCACAGATACGCAGTATTTT.